What follows is one T cell receptor (beta chain) and its context. Per the authors' pipeline: Researchers report that nucleated cell counts were estimated from reference gene primer amplification. The repertoire was sequenced with immunoSEQ multiplex PCR; TCRdb's copy has only in-frame clones and lacks some. V and J calls and clone size follow that table, whereas D and trimming were derived from the DNA. The top ten hold less than 4% of the sample, which has 200,000 to 250,000 clones, roughly 84% seen once. This entry comes from a study of blood T cell repertoires in COVID-19. Study at large: Sites in the United States, Italy and Spain provided acute and convalescent COVID-19 samples. Sources were T cells, B-cell-depleted T cells, or PBMCs; the material itself was cDNA or gDNA.

Specimen: peripheral blood. The sequence derives from a woman of 80 years or more with acute or convalescent COVID-19.

The CDR3 bases are TGTGCCAGCAGTTCCGTGACAGGTTACACTGAAGCTTTCTTT. As protein: CASSSVTGYTEAFF. This chain uses TRBV6-5 with TRBJ1-1; possibly TRBD1 for D (6 bases). Germline V gives CDR1 MNHEY, CDR2 SVGAGI. The V end lost 4 bases, the J end lost 3 bases, and 12 bases lay between the germline ends. The CDR3 is made up of 14 amino acids.